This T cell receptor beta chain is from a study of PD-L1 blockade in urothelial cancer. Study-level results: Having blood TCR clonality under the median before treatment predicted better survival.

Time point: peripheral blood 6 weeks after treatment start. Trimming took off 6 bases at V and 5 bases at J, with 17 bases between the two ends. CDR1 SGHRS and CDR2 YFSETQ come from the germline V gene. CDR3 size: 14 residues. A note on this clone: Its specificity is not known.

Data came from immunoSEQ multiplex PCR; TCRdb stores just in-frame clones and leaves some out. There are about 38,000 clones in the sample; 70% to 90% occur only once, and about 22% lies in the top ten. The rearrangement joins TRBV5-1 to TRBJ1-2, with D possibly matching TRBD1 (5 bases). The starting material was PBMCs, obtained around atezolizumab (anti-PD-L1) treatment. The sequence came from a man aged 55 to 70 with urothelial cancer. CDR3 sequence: CASMPSPGNYGYTF. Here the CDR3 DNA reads TGCGCCAGCATGCCTTCTCCAGGGAATTATGGCTACACCTTC.